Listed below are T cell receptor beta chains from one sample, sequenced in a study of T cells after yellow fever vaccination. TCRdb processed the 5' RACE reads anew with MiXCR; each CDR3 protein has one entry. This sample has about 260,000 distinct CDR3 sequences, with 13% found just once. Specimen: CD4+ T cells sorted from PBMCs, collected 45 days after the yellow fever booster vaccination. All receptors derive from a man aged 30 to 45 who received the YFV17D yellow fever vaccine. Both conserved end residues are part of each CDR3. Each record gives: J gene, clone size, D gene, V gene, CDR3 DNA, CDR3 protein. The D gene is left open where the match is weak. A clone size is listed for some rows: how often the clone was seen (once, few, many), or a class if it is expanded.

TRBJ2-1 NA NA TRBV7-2 TGTGCCAGCAGCTTAGTATCGCAGAAAAATGAGCAGTTCTTC CASSLVSQKNEQFF
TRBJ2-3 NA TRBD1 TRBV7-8 TGTGCCAGCAGCCACCCGACAGGGGCGGATACGCAGTATTTT CASSHPTGADTQYF
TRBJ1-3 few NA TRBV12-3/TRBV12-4 TGTGCCAGCGAGGGGGGAGTCTCTGGAAACACCATATATTTT CASEGGVSGNTIYF
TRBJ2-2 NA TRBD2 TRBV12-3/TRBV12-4 TGTGCCAGCGGGTTTGGTTTAGCGGGCTCGAACACCGGGGAGCTGTTTTTT CASGFGLAGSNTGELFF
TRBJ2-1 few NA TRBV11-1 TGTGCCAGCAGCTTAGGGGCAACAGGAGACAATGAGCAGTTCTTC CASSLGATGDNEQFF
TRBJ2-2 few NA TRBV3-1 TGTGCCAGCAGCCATGGGGGGACCGGGGAGCTGTTTTTT CASSHGGTGELFF
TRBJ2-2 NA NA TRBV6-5 TGTGCCAGCAGTTACCAGACTGGCAAAGGGTCCGGGGAGCTGTTTTTT CASSYQTGKGSGELFF
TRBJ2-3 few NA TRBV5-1 TGCGCCAGCAGCTTGGATGGCAATAGGGGGGCAGATACGCAGTATTTT CASSLDGNRGADTQYF
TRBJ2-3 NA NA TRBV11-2 TGTGCCAGCAGCACTCGTCTTACTAGGACTCCTAGCACAGATACGCAGTATTTT CASSTRLTRTPSTDTQYF
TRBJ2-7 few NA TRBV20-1 TGCAGTGCTAGCACCGGGACACACACCTACGAGCAGTACTTC CSASTGTHTYEQYF
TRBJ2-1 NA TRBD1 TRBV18 TGTGCCAGCTCACCACGGACAGGGCCGGATGAGCAGTTCTTC CASSPRTGPDEQFF
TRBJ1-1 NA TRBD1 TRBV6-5 TGTGCCAGCAGGACAGGGGGCACTGAAGCTTTCTTT CASRTGGTEAFF
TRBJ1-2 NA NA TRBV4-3 TGCGCCAGCAGCCAAGATGTGACAGAAAGAAACTATGGCTACACCTTC CASSQDVTERNYGYTF
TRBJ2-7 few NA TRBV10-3 TGTGCCATCAGCCCCCCAACCGGGTACGAGCAGTACTTC CAISPPTGYEQYF
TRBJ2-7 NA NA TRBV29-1 TGCAGCGTGGGAGGTAGGGGTTACGAGCAGTACTTC CSVGGRGYEQYF
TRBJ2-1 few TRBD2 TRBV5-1 TGCGCCAGCAGCCCCGGACTAGCACATGAGCAGTTCTTC CASSPGLAHEQFF
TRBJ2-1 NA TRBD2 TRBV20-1 TGCAGTGCTAGAGATGGCTCTAGCGGGAGGGTCCAGCAGTTCTTC CSARDGSSGRVQQFF
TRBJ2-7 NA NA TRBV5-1 TGCGCCAGCAGCTCCGGCCAGACGTTGAGTTACGAGCAGTACTTC CASSSGQTLSYEQYF
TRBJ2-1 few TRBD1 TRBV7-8 TGTGCCAGCAGCCCCTGGACAGGCAATGAGCAGTTCTTC CASSPWTGNEQFF
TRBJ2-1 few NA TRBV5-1 TGCGCCAGCTTGCACAATGAGCAGTTCTTC CASLHNEQFF
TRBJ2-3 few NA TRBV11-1 TGTGCCAGCAGCTTAATCAACGGGGCGCGGACAGATACGCAGTATTTT CASSLINGARTDTQYF
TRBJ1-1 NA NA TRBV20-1 TGCAGTGCTAGAGATCTCCAGAACACTGAAGCTTTCTTT CSARDLQNTEAFF
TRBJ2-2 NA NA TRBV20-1 TGCAGTGCTAGAGATTCGGTGGGGGAGCTGTTTTTT CSARDSVGELFF
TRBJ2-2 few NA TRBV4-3 TGCGCCAGCAGCCAAGATCCCCACGACCTCAACACCGGGGAGCTGTTTTTT CASSQDPHDLNTGELFF
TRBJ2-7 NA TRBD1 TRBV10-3 TGTGCCATCTCGACAGGGTATACCTACGAGCAGTACTTC CAISTGYTYEQYF
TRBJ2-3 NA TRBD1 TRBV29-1 TGCAGCGCGACCGACAGGGGTAGCACAGATACGCAGTATTTT CSATDRGSTDTQYF
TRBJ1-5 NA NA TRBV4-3 TGCGCCAGCAGCCACTCACAGAGCAATCAGCCCCAGCATTTT CASSHSQSNQPQHF
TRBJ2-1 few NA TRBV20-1 TGCAGTCCCGGACTCGCACCTGACAATGAGCAGTTCTTC CSPGLAPDNEQFF
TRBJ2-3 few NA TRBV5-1 TGCGCCAGCAGCTTACAGGAGCCTAGCACAGATACGCAGTATTTT CASSLQEPSTDTQYF
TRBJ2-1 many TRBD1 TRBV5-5 TGTGCCAGCAGCTTGGTCCAGGGGGCATCCTACAATGAGCAGTTCTTC CASSLVQGASYNEQFF
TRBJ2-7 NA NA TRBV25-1 TGTGCCAGCAGTCTTGGCGGTGCGGGGGAGCAGTACTTC CASSLGGAGEQYF
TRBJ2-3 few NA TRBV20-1 TGCAGTGCTAGAGGTCGTCGAGGTTCCACAGATACGCAGTATTTT CSARGRRGSTDTQYF
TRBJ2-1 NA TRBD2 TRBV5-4 TGTGCCAGCAGCCAAGGGACTAGCGGGAGCTACAATGAGCAGTTCTTC CASSQGTSGSYNEQFF
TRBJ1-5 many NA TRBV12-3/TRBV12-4 TGTGCCAGCCAACTATCACGGCCCGGGAGGGATCAGCCCCAGCATTTT CASQLSRPGRDQPQHF
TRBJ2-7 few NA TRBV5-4 TGTGCCAGCAGCGACCGGGAAACTAGGGGCTACGAGCAGTACTTC CASSDRETRGYEQYF
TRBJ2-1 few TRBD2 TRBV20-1 TGCAGTGCTAGAGATGGGCGGGGGACTAGCGGAAACTACAATGAGCAGTTCTTC CSARDGRGTSGNYNEQFF
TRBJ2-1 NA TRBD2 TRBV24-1 TGTGCCACCAGTGATCAATCAGCGGGACCCCTCTACCATGAGCAGTTCTTC CATSDQSAGPLYHEQFF
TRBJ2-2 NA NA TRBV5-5 TGTGCCAGCAGCGACGGGCCTACGAACACCGGGGAGCTGTTTTTT CASSDGPTNTGELFF
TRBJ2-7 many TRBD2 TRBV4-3 TGCGCCAGCAGCCAAGCAGGAGGGAGGGCCTACGAGCAGTACTTC CASSQAGGRAYEQYF
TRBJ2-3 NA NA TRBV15 TGTGCCACCGCCACAAATTCAGATACGCAGTATTTT CATATNSDTQYF
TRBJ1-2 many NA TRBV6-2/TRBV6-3 TGTGCCAGCAGTTACGGGACGAACTATGGCTACACCTTC CASSYGTNYGYTF
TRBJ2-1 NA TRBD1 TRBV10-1 TGCGCCAGCAGTGATTATGGACAGGGGGCAGGGCATGAGCAGTTCTTC CASSDYGQGAGHEQFF
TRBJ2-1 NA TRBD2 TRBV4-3 TGCGCCAGCAGCCAAAGAGCGCCTAGCGGGAGAAATGAGCAGTTCTTC CASSQRAPSGRNEQFF
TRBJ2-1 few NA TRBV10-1 TGCGCCAGCAGTGGAGGAATCAGCAGGGTAACTAGCAATGAGCAGTTCTTC CASSGGISRVTSNEQFF
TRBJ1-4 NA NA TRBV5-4 TGTGCCAGCAGCAAGGGGACGGATAATGAAAAACTGTTTTTT CASSKGTDNEKLFF
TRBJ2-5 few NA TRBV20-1 TGCAGTGCTGCCCGGGGGTTAGAGACCCAGTACTTC CSAARGLETQYF